The next 8 T cell receptor beta chains were all read from a single sample in a study of CD8+CD57+ T cells in acquired aplastic anemia. Whoever was chosen for sequencing had shown CD8+CD57+ cell expansion by flow cytometry. Genomic DNA was employed as the template in profiling TCR beta VDJ and CDR3. TCRdb analysed the reads with MiXCR anew, one entry per CDR3 protein. The sample yields more than 250,000 distinct CDR3 sequences, 65% to 90% seen once. Material for sequencing was sorted CD4+, CD8+, or CD8+CD57+ T cells (not recorded which) from PBMCs. Source of these receptors: a human donor with aplastic anemia.

The V gene is TRBV7-8, the J gene TRBJ1-2; D is unclear. Germline-derived CDR1 and CDR2 are SGHVS and FQNEAQ. Trimming shortened V by 3 bases and J by 6 bases, and 20 bases separated the two germline ends. The CDR3 is made up of 16 amino acids. CDR3 loop: CASSLARDPDTHGYTF. As DNA, the CDR3 is TGTGCCAGCAGCTTGGCGAGAGACCCCGATACGCATGGCTACACCTTC.

This clonotype occurred once. The chain joins TRBV7-2 to TRBJ1-2; a weak D match, TRBD1 (5 bases). Germline V gene lookup returns CDR1 SGHTA and CDR2 FQGNSA. V was pared by 4 bases and J by 10 bases, with 25 bases between. This CDR3 region has 16 residues. The CDR3 sequence: CASSSRQGCIYGYYTF. The CDR3 DNA reads TGTGCCAGCAGCTCACGGCAGGGCTGCATCTATGGCTACTACACCTTC.

This clonotype was observed a few times. V gene TRBV15 combines with J gene TRBJ2-1; unclear D gene. V was cut by 5 bases and J by 8 bases, with 13 bases left in between. The length of the CDR3 is 13 residues. CDR1 and CDR2 (germline): LNHNV, YYDKDF (reference sequence). In DNA form, the CDR3 reads TGTGCCACCAGCGCCTACTCGGGTGATGAGCAGTTCTTC. Translating it yields CATSAYSGDEQFF.

This sequence joins TRBV11-1 and TRBJ2-1, with TRBD2 identical over 9 bases. This CDR3 is built from 16 residues. Germline V gene data show CDR1 as SGHAT and CDR2 as FQDESV (reference sequence). Losses at the gene ends were 3 bases for V and 7 bases for J; bases not matched to a gene: 10. CDR3 in DNA: TGTGCCAGCAGCTTTCAAAGAAGCGGGAGGAATAATGAGCAGTTCTTC. Translating it yields CASSFQRSGRNNEQFF.

This clonotype was found once. The CDR3 carries no conserved terminal phenylalanine or tryptophan, so it likely arises from a read error. CDR3 nucleotides: TGTGCCAGCAGTAGAGGGTCAGACCAAGAGAACCAGTACTGC. Translated: CASSRGSDQENQYC. This chain uses TRBV2 with TRBJ2-5; D might be TRBD2 (5 bases). This CDR3 has 14 amino acids. Germline V lookup: CDR1 SNHLY, CDR2 FYNNEI.

Concerning this clonotype itself: The junction departs from germline at one end; a sequencing error may be responsible. The chain employs TRBV2 and TRBJ2-3; 8 positions match TRBD2. Germline CDR1 and CDR2: SNHLY and FYNNEI. The CDR3 is 14 amino acids. CDR3 region: CASSRAGGPDTQSF. Written as DNA, the CDR3 is TGTGCCAGCAGCCGGGCGGGAGGTCCCGATACGCAGTCTTTT.

This clonotype was detected only once. This chain uses TRBV6-1 with TRBJ1-5; 7 positions agree with TRBD1. The CDR3 contains 14 residues. The V gene's germline CDR1 is MNHNS and CDR2 SASEGT. Trimming at V came to 6 bases and at J to 3 bases, leaving 5 bases not matched to a gene. The DNA of the CDR3 is TGTGCCAGCAGCCCGGGACAGCTCAATCAGCCCCAGCATTTT. Translated: CASSPGQLNQPQHF.

A word on this clonotype: The missing conserved phenylalanine or tryptophan at the end of this CDR3 makes a read error likely. Because the CDR3's place on the DNA is in doubt, the DNA is left out and the CDR3 is given as listed by TCRdb. The chain employs TRBV7-9 and TRBJ2-1; TRBD1, as called in the table, went unchecked against the DNA. The CDR3 region is 13 residues in length, termini included. Germline CDR1 is SEHNR and CDR2 is FQNEAQ (reference sequence). CDR3: CASSYQRSGGRVY.